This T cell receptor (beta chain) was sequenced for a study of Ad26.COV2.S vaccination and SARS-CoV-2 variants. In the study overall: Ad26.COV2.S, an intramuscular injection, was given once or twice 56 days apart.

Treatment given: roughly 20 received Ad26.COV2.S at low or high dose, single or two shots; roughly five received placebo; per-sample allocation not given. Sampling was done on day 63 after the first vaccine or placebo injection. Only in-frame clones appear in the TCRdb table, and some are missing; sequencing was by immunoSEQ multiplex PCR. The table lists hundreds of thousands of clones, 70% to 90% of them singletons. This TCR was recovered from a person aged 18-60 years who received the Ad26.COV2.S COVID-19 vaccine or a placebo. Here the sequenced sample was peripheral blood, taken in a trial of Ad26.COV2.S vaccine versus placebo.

Here the CDR3 DNA reads TGTGCCAGCAGCCGGGGGGTGGAGATTAGCAGCTACAATGAGCAGTTCTTC. It yields the protein CASSRGVEISSYNEQFF. The chain links TRBV3-1 (or the pseudogene TRBV3-2) to TRBJ2-1; D possibly corresponds to TRBD2 (6 bases). Trimming removed 4 bases at V and 3 bases at J, with 19 bases between. CDR3 length equals 17 residues. Per the germline V gene, CDR1 is LGHDT and CDR2 is YNNKEL (reference sequence).